This TCR beta chain is drawn from a study of molecular identifiers for immune sequencing clone quantification (dated by TCRdb to the late 2010s). Background on the whole study: In a replicate experiment, RNA from around 20,000 or 100,000 naive CD8 T cells was split into five aliquots, four of which were sequenced. CD8 T cells were used in a methods study to benchmark molecular-identifier clustering-based TCR repertoire sequencing (MIDCIRS) and TCR RNA copy counting. Paper-wide results and their limitations: Roughly 3 recovered TCR RNA copies per cell were obtained by modeling, versus about 9 by digital PCR, implying a capture efficiency of approximately 27%. In CMV-specific effector cells, clones with more than 20 RNA copies accounted for over 97% of molecules, whereas in naive cells such clones accounted for under 1%. A single cell's worth of spiked-in Jurkat TCR RNA was reported detectable even among one million naive CD8 T cells. The sizes of highly expanded clones could end up underestimated when identical TCR molecules share a barcode. The naive libraries included spiked-in Jurkat TCR RNA (around 9 copies' worth), and this Jurkat TCR RNA is not part of the donor repertoire. When barcode sub-clustering was left out, chimeric consensus sequences inflated TCR diversity, with chimeras reaching as high as 47%.

In this sample, this clonotype turned up many times. Its antigen remains undetermined. Base qualities are not recorded, but no much larger clone differs from it by a single base. The CDR3, cysteine through phenylalanine, is 16 amino acids long. Only the CDR3 DNA stays, 48 bases, in frame from base 1. The germline V gene sets CDR1 to KGHDR and CDR2 to SFDVKD. V drops 5 bases and J drops 0 bases, leaving 12 bases in between. Libraries of naive CD8 T cells were built from anywhere between about 17,000 and 1,000,000 sorted cells, with 10%, 30% or 50% of the purified RNA used. Naive CD8 T cells, defined as CD8+CD4-CCR7+CD45RA+, were FACS-sorted into RLT Plus buffer on a BD FACSAria II. Detection sensitivity was tested by spiking Jurkat RNA equal to some 10 TCR copies' worth into samples containing roughly 19,000-1,000,000 naive CD8 T cells. CD8 T cells were enriched with RosetteSep CD8+ T Cell Enrichment Cocktail and Ficoll-Paque, followed by ACK red cell lysis.

Libraries were constructed by PCR. The sequencer listed for this sample is NextSeq 500. Bulk TCR libraries were generated as previously described, with the TCR primers listed in Table S5 used. Total RNA was purified with the Qiagen AllPrep DNA/RNA kit. Before analysis, reads from multiple sequencing runs of the same library were pooled. The study's processing was this. Reads were retained only if their TCR constant sequence matched exactly, and those retained reads were trimmed to 150 nt and grouped according to their 12-nt molecular barcodes. Reads in each barcode group were sub-clustered using a 15% Levenshtein threshold, and a quality-weighted consensus sequence was built for each RNA molecule. Non-functional sequences were excluded, and lower-count sequences lying one edit away from another sequence were also excluded. Barcode sub-clusters with fewer than 20% of the maximum read count were removed, based on fitting two negative binomial distributions. TCRdb trimmed public reads at Q25 via fastp, called clones via MiXCR and kept in-frame beta chains. Rows are combined by CDR3 protein, so each entry shows the most common genes and DNA. These V and J calls rely on TCRdb rather than the paper's analysis. For this sample the table gives more than 85,000 distinct CDR3 sequences, of which 35% to 40% were detected only once. Approximately 3.8% of the sample rests with the top ten.

What was sequenced was naive CD8+ T cells from blood, with Jurkat cell RNA spiked in. This specimen's cell subset or site label, interpreted: FACS-sorted CD8+CD4-CCR7+CD45RA+ naive T cells. Here the chain combines TRBV24-1 and TRBJ2-2; the D region possibly corresponds to TRBD2 (6 bases align). The receptor was derived from a human donor in good health. Some libraries in this study had Jurkat cell RNA spiked in. The encoded CDR3 is CATSAKLAANTGELFF. The base sequence is TGTGCCACCAGTGCCAAACTAGCAGCGAACACCGGGGAGCTGTTTTTT.